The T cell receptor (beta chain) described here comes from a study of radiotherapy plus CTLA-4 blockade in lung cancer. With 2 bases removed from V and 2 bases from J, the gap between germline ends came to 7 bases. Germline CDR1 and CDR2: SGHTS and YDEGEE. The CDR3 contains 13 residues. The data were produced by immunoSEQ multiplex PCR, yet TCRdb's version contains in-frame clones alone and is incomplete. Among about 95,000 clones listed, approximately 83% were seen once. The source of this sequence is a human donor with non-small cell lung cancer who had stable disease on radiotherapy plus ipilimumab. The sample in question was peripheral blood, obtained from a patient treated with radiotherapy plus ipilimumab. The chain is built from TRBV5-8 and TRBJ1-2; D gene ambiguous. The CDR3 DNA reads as TGTGCCAGCAGCTTAGGAGGGAACTATGGCTACACCTTC. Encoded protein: CASSLGGNYGYTF.